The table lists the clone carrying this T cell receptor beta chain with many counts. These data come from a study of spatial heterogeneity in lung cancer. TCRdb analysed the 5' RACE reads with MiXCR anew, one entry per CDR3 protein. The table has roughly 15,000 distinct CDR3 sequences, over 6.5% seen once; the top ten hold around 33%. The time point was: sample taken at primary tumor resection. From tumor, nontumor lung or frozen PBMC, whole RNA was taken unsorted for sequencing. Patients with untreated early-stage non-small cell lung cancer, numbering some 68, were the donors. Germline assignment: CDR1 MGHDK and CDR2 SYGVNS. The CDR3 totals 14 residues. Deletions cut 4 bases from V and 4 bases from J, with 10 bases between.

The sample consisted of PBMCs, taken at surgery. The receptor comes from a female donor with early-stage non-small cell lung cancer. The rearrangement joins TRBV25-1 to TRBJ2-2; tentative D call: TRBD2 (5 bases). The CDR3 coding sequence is TGTGCCAGCAGTGGTTCAGCGGTCACCGGGGAGCTGTTTTTT. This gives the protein CASSGSAVTGELFF. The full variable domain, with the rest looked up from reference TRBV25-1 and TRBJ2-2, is EADIYQTPRYLVIGTGKKITLECSQTMGHDKMYWYQQDPGMELHLIHYSYGVNSTEKGDLSSESTVSRIRTEHFPLTLESARPSHTSQYLCASSGSAVTGELFFGEGSRLTVL.